Sequencing of this T cell receptor (beta chain) was carried out in a study of blood T cell repertoires in COVID-19. The overall study: Donors in the United States, Italy and Spain gave samples during acute or convalescent COVID-19. Sources were T cells, B-cell-depleted T cells, or PBMCs; the material itself was cDNA or gDNA.

Patients from Seattle were sampled longitudinally, starting during active infection. Germline V CDR1 and CDR2: SGHNT, YENEEA. V lost 5 bases, J lost 1 base, and 17 bases lay in between. The CDR3 length is 16 residues. How the authors handled the data: Amplification with reference gene primers provided the estimates of nucleated cell counts. Profiling relied on immunoSEQ multiplex PCR, and the TCRdb table lists in-frame clones only, not all of them. V, J and clone size are those of that table, while D and trimming were read from the DNA. The sample shows fewer than 600,000 clones, 85% to 90% of them seen only once.

The V gene is TRBV11-3, the J gene TRBJ2-5; unclear D gene. The clonotype comes from a man between 18 and 35 years old with COVID-19, enrolled during active disease. Specimen: peripheral blood. As DNA, the CDR3 is TGTGCCAGCAGCCCCTACACCAGACTTTCCCAAGAGACCCAGTACTTC. Amino acids: CASSPYTRLSQETQYF.